The 28 T cell receptor beta chains reported below all come from one sample, sequenced in a study of blood T cell repertoires in COVID-19. Profiled with immunoSEQ multiplex PCR; TCRdb holds only in-frame clones, not every one. The table records 200,000 or so clones, roughly 82% of them present only once. Sequencing was performed on peripheral blood. The receptors stem from a man aged 35 to 55 who had recovered from COVID-19.

V usage is TRBV3-1 (or the pseudogene TRBV3-2) and J usage is TRBJ2-5, with TRBD1 matching over 9 bases. This CDR3 spans 17 amino acids. Germline V lookup: CDR1 LGHDT, CDR2 YNNKEL (reference sequence). The V gene end was trimmed by 1 base and the J gene end by 2 bases; junction bases not matched to a gene: 8. Written as DNA, the CDR3 is TGTGCCAGCAGCCAAGTTACAGGGGGCGTTAATCAAGAGACCCAGTACTTC. Its protein is CASSQVTGGVNQETQYF.

V gene TRBV11-2 combines with J gene TRBJ2-5; maybe TRBD2 (5 bases). V was trimmed by 5 bases and J by 4 bases, leaving 20 bases between them. CDR3 length equals 16 residues. The V gene's germline CDR1 is SGHAT and CDR2 FQNNGV. This CDR3 is CASSLHDYPPRETQYF. CDR3 nucleotide sequence: TGTGCCAGCAGCCTGCACGACTATCCCCCCCGAGAGACCCAGTACTTC.

V usage is TRBV18 and J usage is TRBJ1-1; 8 positions match TRBD1. CDR3 length equals 14 residues. Germline V CDR1 and CDR2: KGHSH, LQKENI. Unmatched junction bases numbered 7, after V lost 6 bases and J lost 4 bases. This CDR3 is CASSPQGAGTEAFF. CDR3 coding DNA: TGTGCCAGCTCTCCTCAGGGGGCCGGCACTGAAGCTTTCTTT.

The rearrangement links TRBV21-1 to TRBJ1-3; the D call of TRBD1 is as the table states it, not checked on the DNA. TRBV21-1 is annotated as a pseudogene. This CDR3 has 15 amino acids. The CDR3 region is CASSNNRGQGNTIYF. In DNA form, the CDR3 reads TGTGCCAGCAGCAACAACAGGGGCCAGGGAAACACCATATATTTT.

The chain has TRBV6-1 and TRBJ2-4, with 8 positions matching TRBD2. After removal of 3 bases from V and 7 bases from J, the junction contained 17 bases not matched to a gene. Germline CDR1 reads MNHNS; CDR2 reads SASEGT. CDR3 size: 18 residues. CDR3: CASSDFGAGAPEWNIQYF. CDR3 DNA sequence: TGTGCCAGCAGTGACTTCGGAGCGGGGGCCCCCGAATGGAACATTCAGTACTTC.

This sequence joins TRBV7-9 and TRBJ2-7; TRBD2 agrees at 10 bases. The junction had 8 bases not matched to a gene; V was cut back by 0 bases and J by 3 bases. The CDR3 consists of 17 residues. Germline V gene lookup returns CDR1 SEHNR and CDR2 FQNEAQ (reference sequence). CDR3 bases: TGTGCCAGCAGCTTAGCGAGGCTAGCGGGAGATTTCTACGAGCAGTACTTC. This translates into CASSLARLAGDFYEQYF.

CDR3 sequence: CASSLKNTGGGYEQYF. CDR3 sequence (DNA): TGTGCCAGCAGTTTAAAGAATACAGGGGGGGGTTACGAGCAGTACTTC. The chain has TRBV27 and TRBJ2-7; weak D call: TRBD1 (8 bases). With 2 bases removed from V and 4 bases from J, the gap between germline ends came to 18 bases. The CDR3 totals 16 residues. Germline loops: CDR1 MNHEY, CDR2 SMNVEV (reference sequence).

The genes are TRBV3-1 (or the pseudogene TRBV3-2) and TRBJ1-1; the match to TRBD1 covers 12 bases. CDR3 length equals 16 residues. CDR1 is LGHDT, CDR2 YNNKEL, per germline (reference sequence). Losses at the gene ends were 4 bases for V and 3 bases for J; bases not matched to a gene: 6. The CDR3 coding sequence is TGTGCCAGCAGCCCCCGGGACAGGGGGCTGGACACTGAAGCTTTCTTT. Translating it yields CASSPRDRGLDTEAFF.

This sequence joins TRBV7-2 and TRBJ2-7, with TRBD1 matching 8 bases. The CDR3 has 15 residues. V dropped 5 bases and J dropped 2; count of bases not matched to a gene: 8. Germline V gene lookup returns CDR1 SGHTA and CDR2 FQGNSA. The CDR3 loop is CASSLDRDRPYEQYF. In DNA form, the CDR3 reads TGTGCCAGCAGCCTTGACCGGGACAGGCCCTACGAGCAGTACTTC.

This chain links TRBV15 with TRBJ1-3; D is unclear. The germline V gene encodes CDR1 LNHNV and CDR2 YYDKDF (reference sequence). This CDR3 comprises 16 residues. The V end lost 0 bases, the J end lost 0 bases, and 9 bases lay between the germline ends. The CDR3 bases are TGTGCCACCAGCAGAGACAGGTCCTACTCTGGAAACACCATATATTTT. This codes for CATSRDRSYSGNTIYF.

This clone was seen only once. V gene TRBV7-2 combines with J gene TRBJ2-2; 10 nucleotides align to TRBD2. After removal of 6 bases from V and 5 bases from J, the junction contained 18 bases not matched to a gene. CDR3 length: 19 amino acids. Germline CDR1 and CDR2: SGHTA and FQGNSA. CDR3 DNA: TGTGCCAGCAGGCCCCCCTGGCGGCTAGCGGGAGTAGAGACCGGGGAGCTGTTTTTT. The encoded protein is CASRPPWRLAGVETGELFF.

The chain has TRBV19 and TRBJ2-5; 9 bases fit TRBD2. Germline V gene lookup returns CDR1 LNHDA and CDR2 SQIVND (reference sequence). This CDR3 has 14 amino acids. The V segment lost 4 bases and the J segment 2 bases; nucleotides outside the gene matches: 2. The chain's CDR3 is CASSKRGEQETQYF. The CDR3 DNA reads as TGTGCCAGTAGTAAGCGGGGGGAACAAGAGACCCAGTACTTC.

This chain links TRBV5-5 with TRBJ2-2, with 7 positions matching TRBD2. This CDR3 spans 16 amino acids. Germline CDR1 SGHKS, CDR2 YYEKEE (reference sequence). Trimming took 5 bases from V and 2 from J; bases not matched to a gene: 9. CDR3 protein: CASSVLAGRNTGELFF. Written as DNA, the CDR3 is TGTGCCAGCAGTGTGTTAGCGGGTAGAAACACCGGGGAGCTGTTTTTT.

The V call is TRBV7-2, the J call TRBJ2-7, with 7 bases fitting TRBD1. V was pared by 6 bases and J by 7 bases, with 18 bases of the junction left unmatched. Per germline, CDR1 SGHTA and CDR2 FQGNSA. The CDR3 extends over 16 amino acids. CDR3 amino acids: CASSPSPKGALGEQYF. The CDR3 nucleotides read TGTGCCAGCAGTCCTTCGCCCAAGGGGGCCCTTGGTGAGCAGTACTTC.

The chain combines TRBV5-6 with TRBJ1-1; no clear D gene. Trimming removed 5 bases from V and 7 bases from J, with 12 bases in between. The CDR3 covers 12 residues. CDR1 and CDR2 from the germline V gene are SGHDT and YYEEEE. The CDR3 bases are TGTGCCAGCAGGTTGACGGGTGGTGAAGCTTTCTTT. This encodes CASRLTGGEAFF.

The chain carries TRBV4-3 and TRBJ2-7, with TRBD2 matching 9 bases. Germline V gene lookup returns CDR1 LGHNA and CDR2 YSLEER. This CDR3 is built from 16 residues. Trimming at V came to 3 bases and at J to 4 bases, leaving 10 bases not matched to a gene. CDR3 sequence reads: CASSHLPGLAQYEQYF. The CDR3 nucleotides read TGCGCCAGCAGCCACCTCCCGGGACTAGCTCAATACGAGCAGTACTTC.

The chain couples TRBV19 to TRBJ1-4; 9 bases match TRBD1. The CDR3 is 14 amino acids. Germline V gene data show CDR1 as LNHDA and CDR2 as SQIVND (reference sequence). V shed 6 bases, J shed 8 bases, and the junction held 7 bases outside the gene matches. The CDR3 loop is CASRMTGGREKLFF. The CDR3 bases are TGTGCCAGTAGGATGACAGGGGGTCGGGAAAAACTGTTTTTT.

This clone was counted only a few times. The chain employs TRBV19 and TRBJ2-5; D is unclear. V was pared by 0 bases and J by 3 bases, with 5 bases between. The CDR3 is 13 residues long. Germline CDR1 reads LNHDA; CDR2 reads SQIVND (reference sequence). CDR3 nucleotides: TGTGCCAGTAGTATAGACGGAGAAGAGACCCAGTACTTC. Translation: CASSIDGEETQYF.

The chain has TRBV15 and TRBJ1-4; TRBD1 matches 8 bases. This CDR3 comprises 18 residues. CDR1 LNHNV and CDR2 YYDKDF come from the germline V gene (reference sequence). The V and J ends lost 5 bases and 4 bases, in that order; junction bases with no gene match: 15. CDR3 sequence (DNA): TGTGCCACCAGCGGACGGCTAGGGACAGGCTCGTTTAATGAAAAACTGTTTTTT. Encoded protein: CATSGRLGTGSFNEKLFF. The full variable domain, completed using reference TRBV15 and TRBJ1-4, is DAMVIQNPRYQVTQFGKPVTLSCSQTLNHNVMYWYQQKSSQAPKLLFHYYDKDFNNEADTPDNFQSRRPNTSFCFLDIRSPGLGDTAMYLCATSGRLGTGSFNEKLFFGSGTQLSVL.

The J gene is TRBJ2-1, the V gene TRBV7-2; TRBD2 aligns across 13 bases. The CDR3 loop spans 17 amino acids. Looked up from germline, CDR1 is SGHTA and CDR2 is FQGNSA. Trimming took 5 bases from V and 3 from J; bases not matched to a gene: 7. The CDR3 DNA reads as TGTGCCAGCAGCATAAGGACTAGCGGGAGAAACTACAATGAGCAGTTCTTC. It translates to CASSIRTSGRNYNEQFF.

The J gene is TRBJ2-7, the V gene TRBV7-2; tentative D call: TRBD2 (5 bases). Germline CDR1 and CDR2: SGHTA and FQGNSA. This CDR3 has 13 residues. Trimming cost V 2 bases and J 4 bases, with 9 bases left between them. CDR3 in DNA: TGTGCCAGCAGCTTAAGAAGGGAGTACGAGCAGTACTTC. This translates into CASSLRREYEQYF. The whole variable domain, remainder taken from reference TRBV7-2 and TRBJ2-7, is GAGVSQSPSNKVTEKGKDVELRCDPISGHTALYWYRQSLGQGLEFLIYFQGNSAPDKSGLPSDRFSAERTGGSVSTLTIQRTQQEDSAVYLCASSLRREYEQYFGPGTRLTVT.

The chain is built from TRBV25-1 and TRBJ2-1; 9 nucleotides match TRBD1. Germline V CDR1 and CDR2: MGHDK, SYGVNS. The CDR3 has 15 residues. J lost 5 bases, V lost 5 bases, and 7 bases had no gene match. The chain's CDR3 is CASSKPGQGNNEQFF. CDR3 DNA sequence: TGTGCCAGCAGTAAACCGGGACAGGGCAACAATGAGCAGTTCTTC.

The chain links TRBV7-2 to TRBJ1-2; D remains ambiguous. This CDR3 region has 14 residues. Germline CDR1 reads SGHTA; CDR2 reads FQGNSA. With 0 bases removed from V and 6 bases from J, the gap between germline ends came to 11 bases. The CDR3 coding sequence is TGTGCCAGCAGCTTAGCGTCCCCACTGGATGGCTACACCTTC. Amino acid sequence: CASSLASPLDGYTF.

This chain links TRBV29-1 with TRBJ1-1, with a possible D match to TRBD1 (5 bases). This CDR3 is built from 15 residues. V was trimmed by 0 bases and J by 4 bases, leaving 15 bases between them. Germline V gene lookup returns CDR1 SQVTM and CDR2 ANQGSEA. The CDR3 here is CSVEDMAGKPTEAFF. CDR3 nucleotide sequence: TGCAGCGTTGAAGATATGGCAGGGAAGCCCACTGAAGCTTTCTTT.

The rearrangement joins TRBV12-3 or TRBV12-4 to TRBJ1-2; TRBD1 might be the D (6 bases). V was trimmed by 4 bases and J by 3 bases, leaving 9 bases between them. The length of the CDR3 is 13 residues. The CDR3 DNA is TGTGCCAGCAGTTCGGGGGGCGACTATGGCTACACCTTC. It encodes CASSSGGDYGYTF.

Details on this clone: A junction boundary mismatches the germline segment, possibly from a read error. The genes are TRBV6-6 and TRBJ1-2; D is possibly TRBD1 (6 bases). The length of the CDR3 is 15 residues. Germline CDR1 reads MNHNY; CDR2 reads SVGAGI (reference sequence). The CDR3 loop is CAGSLAPGQGYGYTF. For the CDR3, the DNA is TGTGCCGGCAGTCTCGCCCCGGGTCAGGGGTATGGCTACACCTTC.

This chain joins TRBV4-3 and TRBJ1-1; D is perhaps TRBD1 (6 bases). The V end lost 2 bases, the J end lost 6 bases, and 22 bases lay between the germline ends. This CDR3 spans 17 amino acids. The germline V gene has CDR1 LGHNA and CDR2 YSLEER. The CDR3 sequence: CASSQSPGHDPLSEAFF. The CDR3 DNA reads as TGCGCCAGCAGCCAATCACCGGGACATGATCCCCTTTCTGAAGCTTTCTTT.

The chain uses TRBV6-6 and TRBJ1-4, with a possible D match to TRBD1 (5 bases). Trimming shortened V by 2 bases and J by 8 bases, and 9 bases separated the two germline ends. The CDR3 spans 13 residues. The germline CDR1 and CDR2 sequences are MNHNY and SVGAGI (reference sequence). CDR3 nucleotides: TGTGCCAGCAGTTACAGGGGATACGAAAAACTGTTTTTT. As protein: CASSYRGYEKLFF.